This T cell receptor (beta chain) was identified in a study of blood T cell repertoires in COVID-19. Study at large: Acute and convalescent COVID-19 samples came from the United States, Italy and Spain. Sample material is recorded as cDNA or gDNA derived from T cells, B-cell-depleted T cells, or PBMCs.

Residents of under 25 US areas, aged about 18 to 100 years, made up the participants. Sequenced by immunoSEQ multiplex PCR; TCRdb stores in-frame clones only, minus some. The table records 370,000 or so clones, around 87% of them present only once. Sequencing was done on a sample of PBMCs or T cells enriched from blood (not recorded which). This TCR derives from a man under 40 who had recovered from COVID-19.

The CDR3 bases are TGTGCCAGTAGTCCCCAGGGGCAAGTAGTTTTCGCTGAAGCTTTCTTT. It specifies CASSPQGQVVFAEAFF. J is TRBJ1-1 and V is TRBV19; D may be TRBD1 (6 bases). The length of the CDR3 is 16 residues. Germline V gene data show CDR1 as LNHDA and CDR2 as SQIVND (reference sequence). Trimming took 5 bases from V and 6 from J, leaving 22 bases between them.